The subject of this entry is one T cell receptor (beta chain). The target of this receptor is not known. No base quality information exists; no much larger clone differs at one position. The donors were healthy, HIV-negative adults who had no recently reported acute infections or vaccinations. All donors were Caucasian adults living in Nashville, Tennessee, USA. CD4+ T cells were enriched through magnetic negative selection, after which naive cells were positively selected on CD45RA and the remaining negative fraction served as the memory subset. Blood was obtained by leukapheresis, after which PBMCs were separated by Ficoll-Histopaque density gradient centrifugation and cryopreserved in liquid nitrogen vapor phase. Analytical flow cytometry was used to check the purity and quantity of each magnetically sorted T cell population. From each sorted fraction, genomic DNA was isolated and quantified by UV absorbance on a Nanodrop 2000c.

The record originates from a study of shared clonotypes between healthy human individuals (dated by TCRdb to 2018 to 2020). For context, the study as a whole: The cohort comprised a couple of women and a few men aged 18 to 49 years. For each donor, CD4 naive and CD4 memory were each given three plates, CD8 naive was given two plates, and CD8 memory was given one plate. The study deeply sequenced blood TCR repertoires of five healthy adults to estimate repertoire size and the extent of clonotype sharing between individuals. To increase sequencing depth and limit assay-specific biases, TCR repertoire library preparation and sequencing were carried out by different laboratories using diverse techniques. Per donor, leukapheresis produced somewhere between about 0.9 and 9.5 billion PBMCs.

Using the deep immunoSEQ assay, multiplex PCR amplified TCR CDR3 regions from genomic DNA. For each cell subset, the extracted genomic DNA was distributed evenly across all wells of several immunoSEQ 96-well plates, and each plate served as one replicate. Each replicate PCR for sorted subsets received 150 to 250 ng genomic DNA, equal to roughly 30,000 T cell genomes. The purified libraries were quantified using a Qubit 3.0 fluorometer, sized with a Bioanalyzer 2100, and then quantified again using the KAPA Library Quantification kit. Each immunoSEQ 96-well plate was sequenced on its own single-read 150-cycle Illumina NextSeq 550 flow cell. The authors' pipeline ran thus. Because the immunoSEQ output held only junctional sequences and lacked quality scores, the filtering could not match the filtering applied to full-length reads. To assign V/J genes and CDR3, sequences were annotated against IMGT germline references using PyIR, a Python wrapper for IgBLAST v1.9. Reads were removed for weak V/J assignments (E-value above 1e-6), missing CDR3, stop codons, out-of-frame junctions, or ambiguous translated residues. A V3J clonotype was defined by an identical inferred V gene, J gene, and CDR3 amino acid sequence. The percentage overlap between two repertoires was calculated by dividing the number of shared unique clonotypes by the size of the smaller repertoire. Richness of each repertoire was evaluated using RTK rarefaction, the Chao1 estimator, and Recon v2.1 estimates of unobserved clonotypes. For all TCRbeta clonotypes obtained by the gDNA method from four donors, generation probabilities were computed with OLGA. Entries here come from immuneACCESS through TCRdb and include only in-frame sequences with V and J called. Some clones fail to appear in such tables; in the studies checked, an unresolved V gene covers under half of the shortfall, and the cause of the remainder is unknown. Clone size and the V and J calls come from that table; the DNA yielded D and trimming. The sample table records over a million clones; 70% to 80% of these occur just once. Of the sample, roughly 0.55% is held by the ten largest clones.

Broad study findings and their caveats: Clonotypes shared by all four sorted-subset donors showed higher generation probabilities than non-shared clonotypes. When a few donors were compared, the shared fraction of clonotypes was about 5% for naive CD4, approximately 3.3% for naive CD8, about 2.4% for memory CD4, and about 0.36% for memory CD8. Pairwise subsampling led to the expectation that sequencing depth would affect the degree of clonotype sharing among donors. Because the study included a small number of donors, the genetic and exposure-history diversity represented was limited. Naive subsets generally had larger estimated clonotype richness than memory subsets. Only blood was sampled, and tissue TCR repertoires likely differ from those in blood. Even with the large sequencing depth, rarefaction of the sorted-subset datasets indicated that sequencing was incomplete.

CDR3 length: 15 amino acids, cysteine to phenylalanine. Only the CDR3 DNA is retained, 45 bases long and in frame from the first base. Trimming costs V 2 bases and J 3 bases, and their ends lie 13 bases apart. The germline V gene specifies SNHLY as CDR1 and FYNNEI as CDR2. This TCR came from a man younger than 30 in good health. Some clones in this sample may be carry-over from other donors' samples. Rearrangement joined TRBV2 to TRBJ1-1; the D gene assignment is ambiguous. Sequencing used memory CD4+ T cells from PBMCs. Interpreted using the paper, the cell subset or site label stands for: CD45RA-negative fraction. The CDR3 protein is CASSESRVPYTEAFF. The DNA sequence is given as TGTGCCAGCAGTGAATCAAGGGTCCCGTACACTGAAGCTTTCTTT.